This TCR beta chain was sequenced during a study of shared clonotypes between healthy human individuals. The protocol was immunoSEQ multiplex PCR, while the TCRdb copy is restricted to in-frame clones and leaves out a portion. The sample lists a few million clones, about 94% occurring once. CDR3 length equals 14 residues. The germline V and J ends were trimmed by 7 bases and 1 base, with 10 bases remaining between them. CDR1 and CDR2 from the germline V gene are SNHLY and FYNNEI. Sequenced material: naive CD4+ T cells sorted from blood. Subset of the sample: CD45RA+ positively selected. This clonotype originated in a man between 18 and 29 years old in good health. The chain employs TRBV2 and TRBJ2-2; D may match TRBD1 or TRBD2 (5 bases each). The CDR3 nucleotides are TGTGCCAGCATAAAGGGACGGAACACCGGGGAGCTGTTTTTT. It codes for CASIKGRNTGELFF.